The 11 T cell receptor beta chains presented below share a single source sample, sequenced in a study of multiple sclerosis patients with progressive multifocal leukoencephalopathy. Time point of the sample: time of PML onset. Data came from immunoSEQ multiplex PCR; TCRdb stores just in-frame clones and leaves some out. The sample has about 33,000 clones; more than 85% are singletons. The sequencing used PBMCs, collected from a patient treated with natalizumab. These receptors all come from a human donor with progressive multifocal leukoencephalopathy.

V usage is TRBV6-5 and J usage is TRBJ1-4, with 8 bases aligning to TRBD1. Germline V gene lookup returns CDR1 MNHEY and CDR2 SVGAGI. The junction had 6 bases not matched to a gene; V was cut back by 7 bases and J by 8 bases. CDR3 length: 13 amino acids. This chain's CDR3 is CASKTGGNEKLFF. CDR3 DNA: TGTGCCAGCAAAACAGGGGGTAACGAAAAACTGTTTTTT.

The CDR3 reads CASSRTYSNQPQHF. The CDR3 DNA reads as TGTGCCAGCAGCAGGACTTATAGCAATCAGCCCCAGCATTTT. The chain joins TRBV6-5 to TRBJ1-5; no clear D. CDR3 length equals 14 residues. Germline assignment: CDR1 MNHEY and CDR2 SVGAGI. Trimming stripped 6 bases from V and 0 bases from J, with 9 bases between.

The genes are TRBV2 and TRBJ2-3; 9 bases agree with TRBD1. With V trimmed by 10 bases and J by 0 bases, 5 bases remained unmatched. This CDR3 spans 14 amino acids. From germline, CDR1 is SNHLY and CDR2 FYNNEI. The DNA for the CDR3 is TGTGCCACCGGGGGACAGGGAAGCACAGATACGCAGTATTTT. This encodes CATGGQGSTDTQYF.

The chain uses TRBV4-3 and TRBJ1-2; 7 bases agree with TRBD1. The CDR3 runs 16 residues. Germline CDR1 and CDR2: LGHNA and YSLEER. V trimming: 0 bases; J trimming: 3 bases; junction bases outside the gene matches: 7. The CDR3: CASSQDMAGQDYGYTF. CDR3 sequence (DNA): TGCGCCAGCAGCCAAGATATGGCAGGACAGGACTATGGCTACACCTTC.

The rearrangement joins TRBV9 to TRBJ1-5, with D maybe TRBD1 (5 bases). The CDR3 totals 14 residues. Germline values: CDR1 SGDLS, CDR2 YYNGEE. Trimming took 0 bases from V and 1 from J, leaving 5 bases between them. The CDR3 loop is CASSVGDSNQPQHF. The CDR3 region has the DNA TGTGCCAGCAGCGTAGGGGACAGCAATCAGCCCCAGCATTTT.

The chain joins TRBV19 to TRBJ2-5; 11 nucleotides agree with TRBD2. Germline V gene data show CDR1 as LNHDA and CDR2 as SQIVND (reference sequence). The trim removed 6 bases at V and 4 bases at J, leaving 16 bases unmatched. The CDR3 spans 18 residues. DNA for the CDR3: TGTGCCAGTAGCCCTCGGAGTAGCGGGAGGGCCGTTGGAGAGACCCAGTACTTC. It translates to CASSPRSSGRAVGETQYF.

About this clone itself: One junction end does not reproduce the germline sequence, and a read error may be involved. The rearrangement uses TRBV2 and TRBJ2-1; D call uncertain. CDR3 size: 11 residues. In germline, CDR1 is SNHLY, CDR2 FYNNEI. The DNA for the CDR3 is TGTGCCAGCAACGGAGCCTCTTCCAACCTCTTC. As protein: CASNGASSNLF.

V is TRBV7-6 and J is TRBJ2-5, with D unresolved. The DNA end is more similar to TRBJ2-7, so the J call may be wrong. The CDR3 spans 12 residues. Germline V gene sequence: CDR1 SGHVS, CDR2 FNYEAQ. This chain's CDR3 is CASSLSGYEQYF. CDR3 bases: TGTGCCAGCAGCTTATCGGGCTACGAGCAGTACTTC.

The chain links TRBV11-2 to TRBJ2-7; D is unresolved. Germline values: CDR1 SGHAT, CDR2 FQNNGV. The CDR3 has 13 amino acids. V was cut by 2 bases and J by 3 bases, with 8 bases left in between. The CDR3 bases are TGTGCCAGCAGCTTATCGCGGAGCTACGAGCAGTACTTC. It is translated as CASSLSRSYEQYF.

The chain recombines TRBV20-1 with TRBJ1-4; D gene ambiguous. Germline CDR1 DFQATT, CDR2 SNEGSKA (reference sequence). V lost 0 bases to trimming and J lost 9 bases, with 5 bases between them. This CDR3 region has 11 residues. The CDR3 sequence is CSARDQQKLFF. CDR3 in DNA: TGCAGTGCTAGAGATCAGCAAAAACTGTTTTTT.

The CDR3 region has the DNA TGTGCCAGCAGCTACGGGACAATCAACACCGGGGAGCTGTTTTTT. Translating gives CASSYGTINTGELFF. The V gene is TRBV7-2, the J gene TRBJ2-2; weak D call: TRBD1 (6 bases). The CDR3 totals 15 residues. Germline lookup yields CDR1 SGHTA and CDR2 FQGNSA. V was pared by 4 bases and J by 2 bases, with 11 bases between.